The TCR beta chain described here comes from a study of T cell responses to AZD1222 COVID-19 vaccine. Background on the study: Researchers grouped second doses given at about 4 or about 12 weeks into one pool.

The data were produced by immunoSEQ multiplex PCR, yet TCRdb's version contains in-frame clones alone and is incomplete. Found here are approximately 79,000 clones, approximately 88% of them singletons; the top ten hold about 16%. For this clone: Its specificity is unknown. A junction end diverges from the germline sequence, so it may reflect a read error.

Findings and limits, study-wide: Clonal diversity may have been underestimated in mostly white British donors. Spike-specific TCR breadth and depth both grew after two AZD1222 doses. Spike-wide vaccine-associated CD4 TCRs dominated at 160-218 and 743-854.

This receptor was identified in an adult in good health. The starting material was peripheral blood, obtained on day 0 of AZD1222 vaccination.

The CDR3 spells CASSPTPDRVRDTEAFF. As DNA, the CDR3 is TGTGCTAGCAGCCCAACCCCCGACAGGGTGAGGGACACTGAAGCTTTCTTT. The chain is built from TRBV7-7 and TRBJ1-1; 7 bases map to TRBD1. The CDR3 is 17 residues long. Germline-derived CDR1 and CDR2 are SSHAT and FNYEAQ (reference sequence). The full variable domain, with the rest looked up from reference TRBV7-7 and TRBJ1-1, is GAGVSQSPRYKVTKRGQDVTLRCDPISSHATLYWYQQALGQGPEFLTYFNYEAQPDKSGLPSDRFSAERPEGSISTLTIQRTEQRDSAMYRCASSPTPDRVRDTEAFFGQGTRLTVV.